This TCR beta chain was sequenced during a study of T cell changes during pregnancy in multiple sclerosis. Germline-derived CDR1 and CDR2 are GTSNPN and SVGIG (reference sequence). The CDR3 consists of 14 residues. Unmatched junction bases numbered 5, after V lost 6 bases and J lost 3 bases. Sequencing used immunoSEQ multiplex PCR; TCRdb keeps in-frame clones, though not all of them. The profile shows about 17,000 clones, approximately 88% of them singletons. The input for sequencing was CD8+ T cells from peripheral blood mononuclear cells, taken after pregnancy. The TCR was taken from a female donor in good health, enrolled as a control in a pregnancy study. The V gene is TRBV30, the J gene TRBJ2-1, with 10 bases lining up with TRBD1. This CDR3 is CACPRDRGYNEQFF. In DNA form, the CDR3 reads TGTGCCTGCCCCCGGGACAGGGGCTACAATGAGCAGTTCTTC.